What follows is one T cell receptor (beta chain) and its context. This sample stems from a study of blood T cell repertoires in COVID-19. Study background: T cells, B-cell-depleted T cells, or PBMCs provided the cDNA or gDNA that served as material.

CDR1 is SEHNR and CDR2 is FQNEAQ in the germline V gene (reference sequence). With 8 bases clipped from V and 4 bases from J, the junction kept 8 bases outside the gene matches. The CDR3 has 15 amino acids. Source study methods: Estimation of nucleated cell counts was performed using reference gene primer amplification. Produced via immunoSEQ multiplex PCR; TCRdb's table is partial and in-frame only. V and J calls and clone size come straight from that table; D and trimming were deduced from the DNA. The table includes about 180,000 clones, 80% to 90% detected once. The TCR comes from a woman between 50 and 59 years old with acute or convalescent COVID-19. The chain carries TRBV7-9 and TRBJ1-2; TRBD1 aligns across 12 bases. Sample: peripheral blood. Here the CDR3 DNA reads TGTGCCAGCGGGACAGGGGGCCGACCCCCCTATGGCTACACCTTC. It yields the protein CASGTGGRPPYGYTF.